This entry concerns a single T cell receptor beta chain. This CDR3 has 15 residues. V shed 3 bases, J shed 7 bases, and the junction held 4 bases outside the gene matches. CDR1 and CDR2 from the germline V gene are SGDLS and YYNGEE. The data are from a study of blood T cell repertoires in COVID-19. Overall study: T cells, B-cell-depleted T cells, or PBMCs supplied cDNA or gDNA.

Per the authors' pipeline: Estimation of nucleated cell counts was performed using reference gene primer amplification. The table came from immunoSEQ multiplex PCR; TCRdb's copy has only in-frame clones and leaves some out. That table furnishes V, J and clone size, whereas the DNA furnished D and trimming. The sample has 250,000 to 300,000 clones; around nine tenths are singletons. The sequenced material came from peripheral blood. The TCR comes from a woman aged 55-69 years with acute or convalescent COVID-19. The chain employs TRBV9 and TRBJ2-1, with TRBD2 matching 13 bases. The CDR3 loop reads CASSAGTSGTNEQFF. The CDR3 coding sequence is TGTGCCAGCAGCGCGGGGACTAGCGGGACAAATGAGCAGTTCTTC.